This T cell receptor beta chain stems from a study of cytomegalovirus exposure and HLA in healthy donors. Overall study: About 85 million unique TCRs from HLA-typed donors were held in an early release of data. General observations from the study: CMV serostatus stood as the only immune exposure information on hand. In a later analysis, common viral pathogens appeared linked to several of the most significant clusters.

CDR3 length equals 14 residues. CDR1 is SGHTA, CDR2 FQGTGA, per germline. J gave up 5 bases and V 11 bases, and 13 bases lay outside the gene matches. Researchers ran the PCR with 60 Vbeta and 13 Jbeta primers. Only in-frame clones appear in the TCRdb table, and some are missing; sequencing was by immunoSEQ multiplex PCR. This sample yields more than 110,000 clones, of which approximately 70% are seen a single time; 1.5% to 2% belongs to the top ten. On this clone: The antigen remains unidentified.

The origin of this receptor is a woman under 40 in good health and CMV-seronegative. J is TRBJ2-7 and V is TRBV7-3, with 9 nucleotides matching TRBD2. Sequenced sample: PBMCs. CDR3 nucleotide sequence: TGTGCCGGAGAGGGGGCTAGCGGGGATCACGAGCAGTACGTC. Translating it yields CAGEGASGDHEQYV.